Listed here are 11 T cell receptor beta chains from one sample, sequenced in a study of T-cell reconstitution after alpha-beta-depleted transplantation in children. Unique molecular identifiers were built into the TCRbeta library. Using its own MiXCR run on the PCR reads, TCRdb lists one record per CDR3 protein. This repertoire shows 200,000 to 250,000 distinct CDR3 sequences, just under 8.5% found once; its top ten account for approximately 6.3%. The starting material was PBMCs, mostly from graft donor cells, obtained 180 days after TCRalphabeta/CD19-depleted stem cell transplant. These receptors all stem from a male patient aged 10-17 years who had a stem cell transplant for acute lymphoblastic leukemia, so the T cells may come from the graft donor.

This clonotype was seen at least ten times. The chain employs TRBV7-2 and TRBJ2-1; 8 bases fit TRBD2. CDR3 size: 16 residues. The ends lost 1 base at V and 4 bases at J; junction bases unmatched: 6. Germline V gene sequence: CDR1 SGHTA, CDR2 FQGNSA. CDR3 bases: TGTGCCAGCAGCTTAGGCCGCGGGGGGATATACAATGAGCAGTTCTTC. It encodes CASSLGRGGIYNEQFF. Full variable domain (rest looked up from reference TRBV7-2 and TRBJ2-1): GAGVSQSPSNKVTEKGKDVELRCDPISGHTALYWYRQSLGQGLEFLIYFQGNSAPDKSGLPSDRFSAERTGGSVSTLTIQRTQQEDSAVYLCASSLGRGGIYNEQFFGPGTRLTVL.

The sample holds many counts of this clonotype. The chain joins TRBV7-2 to TRBJ2-5, with TRBD1 as a possible D gene (5 bases). Germline CDR1 and CDR2: SGHTA and FQGNSA. With 3 bases removed from V and 4 bases from J, the gap between germline ends came to 9 bases. CDR3 length equals 13 residues. This CDR3 is CASSFRVRETQYF. The CDR3 bases are TGTGCCAGCAGCTTCAGGGTGAGAGAGACCCAGTACTTC.

The sample holds one count of this clonotype. The J gene is TRBJ2-7, the V gene TRBV3-1; D gene uncertain. This CDR3 region has 12 residues. Germline V gives CDR1 LGHDT, CDR2 YNNKEL (reference sequence). CDR3 amino acids: CTCSSPSLEQYF. The DNA of the CDR3 is TGTACCTGCAGTTCCCCTTCCCTTGAGCAGTACTTC.

This clonotype was seen ten or more times. CDR3 protein: CASRGDTEAFF. The CDR3 coding sequence is TGCGCCAGCAGAGGGGACACTGAAGCTTTCTTT. The rearrangement links TRBV5-1 to TRBJ1-1, with D tentatively TRBD1 (5 bases). The CDR3 spans 11 residues. CDR1 is SGHRS and CDR2 is YFSETQ in the germline V gene. With 5 bases removed from V and 3 bases from J, the gap between germline ends came to 5 bases.

The V gene is TRBV9, the J gene TRBJ2-7; tentative D call: TRBD2 (5 bases). Germline CDR1 SGDLS, CDR2 YYNGEE. The CDR3 extends over 14 amino acids. V lost 3 bases and J lost 4, with 14 bases in between. This chain's CDR3 is CASSARPSGYEQYF. The CDR3 region has the DNA TGTGCCAGCAGCGCCAGACCCTCGGGGTACGAGCAGTACTTC.

This clonotype was picked up many times. CDR3 in DNA: TGTGCCAGCAGCTTAACGGGGGGGCCCGGAGATACGCAGTATTTT. This codes for CASSLTGGPGDTQYF. This chain uses TRBV7-3 with TRBJ2-3, with D perhaps TRBD2 (7 bases). V lost 0 bases, J lost 5 bases, and 12 bases lay in between. The CDR3 totals 15 residues. Germline V gives CDR1 SGHTA, CDR2 FQGTGA.

In this sample, this clonotype turned up many times. V usage is TRBV9 and J usage is TRBJ2-2, with D possibly matching TRBD2 (5 bases). Between the trimmed V and J ends, which lost 4 bases and 1 base, there was a span of 11 bases. The CDR3 is 15 residues long. Per the germline V gene, CDR1 is SGDLS and CDR2 is YYNGEE. The CDR3 loop reads CASSPWTGNTGELFF. The DNA for the CDR3 is TGTGCCAGCAGCCCTTGGACTGGGAACACCGGGGAGCTGTTTTTT.

This clonotype was counted at least ten times. This chain uses TRBV20-1 with TRBJ2-3, with 8 nucleotides matching TRBD2. V shed 0 bases, J shed 1 base, and the junction held 6 bases outside the gene matches. This CDR3 has 16 residues. The germline CDR1 and CDR2 sequences are DFQATT and SNEGSKA (reference sequence). Written as DNA, the CDR3 is TGCAGTGCTAGAGATACGGGGGGGCCGGGCACAGATACGCAGTATTTT. Protein: CSARDTGGPGTDTQYF.

Many counts were recorded for this clonotype. The genes are TRBV6-6 and TRBJ2-1; D is undetermined. The CDR3 has 12 residues. V was shortened by 0 bases and J by 11 bases, with 8 bases between the two germline ends. The germline V gene has CDR1 MNHNY and CDR2 SVGAGI (reference sequence). CDR3 sequence reads: CASSYSMGKQFF. The DNA of the CDR3 is TGTGCCAGCAGTTACTCCATGGGTAAGCAGTTCTTC.

Many counts were recorded for this clonotype. The rearrangement joins TRBV4-2 to TRBJ2-7; 8 positions match TRBD1. The trim removed 2 bases at V and 0 bases at J, leaving 9 bases unmatched. The CDR3 loop spans 17 amino acids. Germline CDR1 reads LGHNA; CDR2 reads YNFKEQ. CDR3 DNA sequence: TGTGCCAGCAGCCAATCTTGGGGGGACAGGAGCTCCTACGAGCAGTACTTC. This codes for CASSQSWGDRSSYEQYF.

This clonotype was seen at least ten times. The chain links TRBV18 to TRBJ2-7, with 10 bases lining up with TRBD1. CDR1 and CDR2 from the germline V gene are KGHSH and LQKENI. The CDR3 is 13 amino acids. The ends lost 6 bases at V and 6 bases at J; junction bases unmatched: 5. The CDR3 region is CASSLGQGGEQYF. CDR3 sequence (DNA): TGTGCCAGCTCCCTCGGACAGGGGGGCGAGCAGTACTTC. Complete variable domain (other parts from reference TRBV18 and TRBJ2-7): NAGVMQNPRHLVRRRGQEARLRCSPMKGHSHVYWYRQLPEEGLKFMVYLQKENIIDESGMPKERFSAEFPKEGPSILRIQQVVRGDSAAYFCASSLGQGGEQYFGPGTRLTVT.